This T cell receptor (beta chain) originates from a study of blood T cell repertoires in COVID-19. Clones were read by immunoSEQ multiplex PCR, and TCRdb kept only the in-frame ones, dropping some. The data contain roughly 41,000 clones, nearly 90% of them singletons. V lost 2 bases and J lost 1; bases outside the gene matches: 4. The germline V gene encodes CDR1 SGDLS and CDR2 YYNGEE. The CDR3 is 15 residues long. The chain combines TRBV9 with TRBJ1-1, with 8 bases fitting TRBD1. Sequencing was carried out using peripheral blood. The sequence came from a man in his 60s with acute or convalescent COVID-19. CDR3 in DNA: TGTGCCAGCAGCGTTACAGGGGGGACGAACACTGAAGCTTTCTTT. Translating gives CASSVTGGTNTEAFF.